This T cell receptor beta chain comes out of a study of T cell responses to AZD1222 COVID-19 vaccine. Of note for this clone: The antigen is undetermined.

Study-level results: The sample set comprised mostly white British donors with more females, and clonal diversity was possibly underestimated. Vaccine-associated CD4 TCRs spanned spike, dominant at 160-218 and 743-854.

Assay: immunoSEQ multiplex PCR; the TCRdb copy retains only in-frame clones and omits some. The data show about 120,000 clones, with roughly nine tenths seen just once and about 3.3% held by the top ten. The V gene's germline CDR1 is SGHTA and CDR2 FQGNSA. The CDR3 contains 16 residues. Trimming shortened V by 6 bases and J by 6 bases, and 23 bases separated the two germline ends. The specimen was peripheral blood, collected on day 0 of AZD1222 vaccination. The V and J genes are TRBV7-2 and TRBJ1-2; no definite D call. The TCR comes from an adult in good health. This CDR3 reads CASRLIGLGQDHGYTF. CDR3 in DNA: TGTGCCAGCAGATTAATAGGACTCGGGCAGGACCATGGCTACACCTTC.